Listed here are 25 T cell receptor beta chains from one sample, sequenced in a study of T cell repertoires in cytomegalovirus infection. TCRdb ran MiXCR on the reads and lists one entry per CDR3 protein. The table has approximately 300,000 distinct CDR3 sequences, just under 25% seen once. The antigens of these receptors remain unknown. Here the sequenced sample was cultured PBMCs, taken from culture after CMV antigen stimulation. Every receptor here comes from a human donor in good health (CMV status not recorded). Some clones in this sample may be carry-over from other donors' samples.

This clonotype was seen more than once but under ten times. V is TRBV6-5 and J is TRBJ2-6, with D unclear. The CDR3 spans 13 residues. V lost 9 bases and J lost 1, with 7 bases in between. The germline gives CDR1 MNHEY, CDR2 SVGAGI. This CDR3 is CASARSGANVLTF. The CDR3 DNA is TGTGCCAGTGCCCGGTCTGGGGCCAACGTCCTGACTTTC.

This clonotype was seen only a few times. The gene calls are TRBV12-3 or TRBV12-4 and TRBJ2-1, with D possibly TRBD1 on 5 matching bases. The CDR3 contains 16 residues. V gave up 6 bases and J gave up 4 bases, with 19 bases separating them. DNA of the CDR3: TGTGCCAGCAGCCAATATCCCGACAGCGAGTACAATGAGCAGTTCTTC. Translation gives CASSQYPDSEYNEQFF.

Of note for this clonotype: One junction end does not reproduce the germline sequence, and a read error may be involved. The rearrangement links TRBV20-1 to TRBJ2-1; D is undetermined. The CDR3 is 12 residues long. CDR1 is DFQATT, CDR2 SNEGSKA, per germline (reference sequence). For the CDR3, the DNA is TGCAGTGCGAGAGGTCTGGTCAATGAGCAGTTCTTC. Translating it yields CSARGLVNEQFF.

This clonotype was seen a handful of times. The rearrangement links TRBV5-6 to TRBJ2-3; weak D call: TRBD2 (6 bases). Between the trimmed V and J ends, which lost 3 bases and 1 base, there was a span of 18 bases. CDR3 size: 17 residues. CDR1 SGHDT and CDR2 YYEEEE come from the germline V gene. The CDR3 spells CASSSGWRGRGTDTQYF. In nucleotides, the CDR3 is TGTGCCAGCAGCTCGGGTTGGCGGGGTCGAGGCACAGATACGCAGTATTTT.

At least ten counts were recorded for this clonotype. The genes are TRBV7-2 and TRBJ2-7; D remains unclear. The CDR3 is made up of 16 amino acids. The germline V gene has CDR1 SGHTA and CDR2 FQGNSA. V gave up 1 base and J gave up 3 bases, with 16 bases separating them. CDR3 in amino acids: CASSLGTSRPNYEQYF. CDR3 DNA: TGTGCCAGCAGCTTAGGAACGTCTAGGCCAAACTACGAGCAGTACTTC.

The V and J genes are TRBV27 and TRBJ2-2, with a tentative D call TRBD2 (6 bases). From germline, CDR1 is MNHEY and CDR2 SMNVEV (reference sequence). CDR3 size: 11 residues. V was trimmed by 10 bases and J by 6 bases, leaving 9 bases between them. CDR3 in DNA: TGTGCCACAGCGGGCGCCGGGGAGCTGTTTTTT. Translated: CATAGAGELFF.

This clonotype was detected a few times. The gene calls are TRBV20-1 and TRBJ2-3, with TRBD2 matching over 7 bases. Unmatched junction bases numbered 6, after V lost 3 bases and J lost 3 bases. The germline CDR1 and CDR2 sequences are DFQATT and SNEGSKA (reference sequence). CDR3 length equals 14 residues. CDR3 loop: CSARSGVVTDTQYF. The CDR3 region has the DNA TGCAGTGCTAGGAGCGGGGTGGTTACAGATACGCAGTATTTT.

This clonotype was picked up a small number of times. V gene TRBV6-2 or TRBV6-3 combines with J gene TRBJ1-2; tentatively, D is TRBD1 (6 bases). CDR1 and CDR2 (germline): MNHEY, SVGEGT. The V gene lost 6 bases and the J gene lost 4 bases, with 12 bases spanning the gap. This CDR3 comprises 13 residues. The CDR3 protein is CASSRPGVYGYTF. CDR3 DNA: TGTGCCAGCAGCAGACCAGGGGTCTATGGCTACACCTTC.

The chain couples TRBV6-6 to TRBJ2-5; D gene ambiguous. With 0 bases removed from V and 5 bases from J, the gap between germline ends came to 22 bases. Germline V lookup: CDR1 MNHNY, CDR2 SVGAGI (reference sequence). This CDR3 spans 18 amino acids. The CDR3 coding sequence is TGTGCCAGCAGTTACTCCGCCCCAAGCCGGGTAACCCGCGAGACCCAGTACTTC. As protein: CASSYSAPSRVTRETQYF.

A few counts support this clonotype. The rearrangement joins TRBV20-1 to TRBJ2-5; 7 nucleotides align to TRBD1. CDR1 and CDR2 (germline): DFQATT, SNEGSKA (reference sequence). This CDR3 is built from 14 residues. V gave up 2 bases and J gave up 2 bases; unmatched junction bases: 5. The CDR3 DNA follows: TGCAGTGCTAGAAACCCGGGACAGCAAGAGACCCAGTACTTC. Its translation: CSARNPGQQETQYF.

The table lists this clonotype with a few counts. The rearrangement joins TRBV5-4 to TRBJ2-7; 7 positions agree with TRBD2. This CDR3 spans 14 amino acids. J gave up 0 bases and V 7 bases, and 7 bases lay outside the gene matches. The germline V gene has CDR1 SGHNT and CDR2 YYREEE (reference sequence). In DNA, the CDR3 is TGTGCCAGCGCAGACGGGGAGGGCTCCTACGAGCAGTACGTC. Protein: CASADGEGSYEQYV.

The table lists this clonotype with a few counts. The chain is built from TRBV15 and TRBJ2-1; TRBD2 aligns across 8 bases. This CDR3 is 14 amino acids long. V lost 8 bases to trimming and J lost 4 bases; unmatched junction nucleotides: 7. The germline V gene has CDR1 LNHNV and CDR2 YYDKDF (reference sequence). CDR3 nucleotide sequence: TGTGCCACCGCGAAGACTAGCGCTTACAATGAGCAGTTCTTC. The encoded protein is CATAKTSAYNEQFF.

This clonotype has ten or more counts. The CDR3 coding sequence is TGTGCCAGCAGCTTAGCGGAGGGGAGAATAAGCAATCAGCCCCAGCATTTT. It translates to CASSLAEGRISNQPQHF. This chain links TRBV7-8 with TRBJ1-5, with D maybe TRBD1 (5 bases). CDR1 SGHVS and CDR2 FQNEAQ come from the germline V gene. There are 17 residues in the CDR3. V lost 0 bases and J 1 base, leaving 13 bases between the germline ends.

This clonotype came up many times. The V call is TRBV7-2, the J call TRBJ2-3, with a tentative D call TRBD1 (6 bases). Germline V lookup: CDR1 SGHTA, CDR2 FQGNSA. The CDR3 contains 15 residues. Trimming took off 5 bases at V and 0 bases at J, with 12 bases between the two ends. The CDR3 loop reads CASSPQGPSTDTQYF. Here the CDR3 DNA reads TGTGCCAGCAGCCCCCAGGGGCCCAGCACAGATACGCAGTATTTT. The full variable domain, completed using reference TRBV7-2 and TRBJ2-3, is GAGVSQSPSNKVTEKGKDVELRCDPISGHTALYWYRQSLGQGLEFLIYFQGNSAPDKSGLPSDRFSAERTGGSVSTLTIQRTQQEDSAVYLCASSPQGPSTDTQYFGPGTRLTVL.

This clonotype was detected a few times. The chain is built from TRBV4-2 and TRBJ2-7; D possibly corresponds to TRBD2 (5 bases). CDR3 length: 15 amino acids. The ends were cut back, 3 bases at V and 0 bases at J, with 12 bases in the middle. CDR1 and CDR2 from the germline V gene are LGHNA and YNFKEQ. The chain's CDR3 is CASSQSSPPSYEQYF. CDR3 DNA sequence: TGTGCCAGCAGCCAGTCTAGCCCTCCCTCCTACGAGCAGTACTTC.

A few counts support this clonotype. The CDR3 DNA follows: TGTGCCAGTAGTATAGCAGGGGGCTTCTATGGCTACACCTTC. It codes for CASSIAGGFYGYTF. The chain employs TRBV19 and TRBJ1-2, with 8 nucleotides matching TRBD1. After removal of 1 base from V and 4 bases from J, the junction contained 2 bases not matched to a gene. Germline V lookup: CDR1 LNHDA, CDR2 SQIVND (reference sequence). The CDR3 extends over 14 amino acids.

V gene TRBV7-2 combines with J gene TRBJ1-4; D is ambiguous. V was shortened by 4 bases and J by 5 bases, with 8 bases between the two germline ends. The CDR3 runs 13 residues. Germline values: CDR1 SGHTA, CDR2 FQGNSA. CDR3 coding DNA: TGTGCCAGCAGCTCCCGAGGGAATGAAAAACTGTTTTTT. Translating gives CASSSRGNEKLFF.

This chain joins TRBV7-2 and TRBJ2-5, with D possibly matching TRBD2 (6 bases). CDR3 length: 15 residues. Between the trimmed V and J ends, which lost 1 base and 0 bases, there was a span of 9 bases. Germline V gives CDR1 SGHTA, CDR2 FQGNSA. In DNA form, the CDR3 reads TGTGCCAGCAGCTTAGTCGGGGGAAACCAAGAGACCCAGTACTTC. It is translated as CASSLVGGNQETQYF. Together with reference TRBV7-2 and TRBJ2-5, the CDR3 gives the full variable domain: GAGVSQSPSNKVTEKGKDVELRCDPISGHTALYWYRQSLGQGLEFLIYFQGNSAPDKSGLPSDRFSAERTGGSVSTLTIQRTQQEDSAVYLCASSLVGGNQETQYFGPGTRLLVL.

This clonotype appeared a few times. The CDR3 reads CAISERGMENEKLFF. The CDR3 coding sequence is TGTGCCATCAGTGAACGGGGGATGGAGAATGAAAAACTGTTTTTT. The chain employs TRBV10-3 and TRBJ1-4; TRBD1 is a possible D gene (5 bases). The V end was cut by 3 bases, the J end by 5 bases, with 13 bases between. The CDR3 consists of 15 residues. The germline gives CDR1 ENHRY, CDR2 SYGVKD.

This clonotype was detected only a few times. The chain joins TRBV6-2 or TRBV6-3 to TRBJ2-6, with no clear D. V was pared by 2 bases and J by 11 bases, with 16 bases between. The CDR3 consists of 15 residues. Germline V gene data show CDR1 as MNHEY and CDR2 as SVGEGT. CDR3 amino acids: CASSYASPRRHVLTF. CDR3 bases: TGTGCCAGCAGTTACGCCTCGCCGAGAAGACACGTCCTGACTTTC.

This clonotype was seen ten or more times. The rearrangement uses TRBV6-1 and TRBJ2-1; the D is unclear. The germline V and J ends were trimmed by 8 bases and 5 bases, with 13 bases remaining between them. The CDR3 is made up of 13 amino acids. CDR1 is MNHNS and CDR2 is SASEGT in the germline V gene. The CDR3 DNA reads TGTGCCAGCGTAGAACGCAAAAACAATGAGCAGTTCTTC. Encoded protein: CASVERKNNEQFF.

At least ten counts were recorded for this clonotype. For the CDR3, the DNA is TGTGCCAGCAGCCTTGGCGGGACTAGCACAGATACGCAGTATTTT. Amino acid sequence: CASSLGGTSTDTQYF. V gene TRBV7-2 combines with J gene TRBJ2-3; possibly TRBD2 for D (6 bases). The V and J ends lost 5 bases and 0 bases respectively, with 12 bases between them. Looked up from germline, CDR1 is SGHTA and CDR2 is FQGNSA. The CDR3 runs 15 residues. Filled out from reference TRBV7-2 and TRBJ2-3, the complete variable domain reads GAGVSQSPSNKVTEKGKDVELRCDPISGHTALYWYRQSLGQGLEFLIYFQGNSAPDKSGLPSDRFSAERTGGSVSTLTIQRTQQEDSAVYLCASSLGGTSTDTQYFGPGTRLTVL.

This rearrangement joins TRBV19 to TRBJ1-1; D unclear. Trimming left V 1 base short and J 4 bases short, with 13 bases between. Germline-derived CDR1 and CDR2 are LNHDA and SQIVND (reference sequence). The CDR3 totals 15 residues. The CDR3 DNA reads TGTGCCAGTAGTATAGGGTCAGCGGTCGGCACTGAAGCTTTCTTT. It codes for CASSIGSAVGTEAFF.

This clonotype was recorded at least ten times. J is TRBJ1-1 and V is TRBV7-2, with 11 bases aligning to TRBD1. V shed 5 bases and J 3 bases; nucleotides not matched to a gene: 5. Germline CDR1 reads SGHTA; CDR2 reads FQGNSA. CDR3 length equals 15 residues. CDR3 DNA sequence: TGTGCCAGCAGCCCAGGACAGGGGGCATACACTGAAGCTTTCTTT. It codes for CASSPGQGAYTEAFF.

There are a few counts of this clonotype. The chain carries TRBV6-6 and TRBJ1-5; D is uncertain. The CDR3 length is 12 residues. Trimming pared 0 bases from V and 5 bases from J, leaving 2 bases between. Germline CDR1 and CDR2: MNHNY and SVGAGI (reference sequence). The CDR3 loop is CASSYSDQPQHF. The CDR3 bases are TGTGCCAGCAGTTACTCGGATCAGCCCCAGCATTTT.